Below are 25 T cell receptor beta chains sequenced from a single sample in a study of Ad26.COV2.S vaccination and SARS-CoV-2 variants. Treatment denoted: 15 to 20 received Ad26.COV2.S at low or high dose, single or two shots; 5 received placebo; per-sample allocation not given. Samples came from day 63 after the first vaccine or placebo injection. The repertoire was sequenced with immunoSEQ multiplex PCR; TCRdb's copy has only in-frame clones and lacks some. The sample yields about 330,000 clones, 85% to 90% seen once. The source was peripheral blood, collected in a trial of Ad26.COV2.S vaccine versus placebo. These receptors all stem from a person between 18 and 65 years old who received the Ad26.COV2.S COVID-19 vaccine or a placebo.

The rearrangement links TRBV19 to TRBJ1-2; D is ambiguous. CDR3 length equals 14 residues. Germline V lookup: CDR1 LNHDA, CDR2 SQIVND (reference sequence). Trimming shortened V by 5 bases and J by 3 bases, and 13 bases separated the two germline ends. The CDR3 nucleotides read TGTGCCAGTAGTCATACTTCGGTCGACTATGGCTACACCTTC. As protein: CASSHTSVDYGYTF.

CDR3 sequence (DNA): TGTGCCTGGACCTATAATTCACCCCTCCACTTT. It specifies CAWTYNSPLHF. V is TRBV30 and J is TRBJ1-6; D not resolved. This CDR3 contains 11 residues. Trimming took 4 bases from V and 2 from J, leaving 0 bases between them. Germline V CDR1 and CDR2: GTSNPN, SVGIG (reference sequence).

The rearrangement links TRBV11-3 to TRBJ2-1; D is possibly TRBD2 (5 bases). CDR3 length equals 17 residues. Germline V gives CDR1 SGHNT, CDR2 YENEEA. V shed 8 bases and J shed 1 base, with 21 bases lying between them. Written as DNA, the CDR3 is TGTGCCAGCCGGGATCCGTGGGCCCCCACGTCCTACAATGAGCAGTTCTTC. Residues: CASRDPWAPTSYNEQFF.

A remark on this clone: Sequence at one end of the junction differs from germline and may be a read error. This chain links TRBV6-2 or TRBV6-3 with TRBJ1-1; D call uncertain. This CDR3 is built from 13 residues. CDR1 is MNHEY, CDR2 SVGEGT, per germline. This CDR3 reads CASSYYGATEAFF. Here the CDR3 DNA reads TGTGCCAGCAGCTACTATGGAGCAACTGAAGCTTTCTTT.

The CDR3 DNA sequence: TGTGCCAGCAGCCTTCTCGGGGCCGGCTACACCTTC. This codes for CASSLLGAGYTF. V gene TRBV7-2 combines with J gene TRBJ1-2, with D perhaps matching TRBD1 (5 bases). V gave up 5 bases and J gave up 8 bases, with 12 bases separating them. The germline V gene has CDR1 SGHTA and CDR2 FQGNSA. This CDR3 has 12 residues.

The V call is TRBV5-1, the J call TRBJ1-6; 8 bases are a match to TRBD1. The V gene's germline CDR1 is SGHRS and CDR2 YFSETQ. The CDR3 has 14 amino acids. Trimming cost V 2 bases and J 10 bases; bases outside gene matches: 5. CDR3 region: CASSLQGGRSPLHF. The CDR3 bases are TGCGCCAGCAGCTTACAGGGGGGGAGATCACCCCTCCACTTT.

CDR3 region: CASRASGQGNYEQYV. The CDR3 DNA reads as TGCGCCAGCAGGGCCTCGGGACAGGGAAACTACGAGCAGTACGTC. The chain joins TRBV10-2 to TRBJ2-7; 9 bases agree with TRBD1. The germline V gene encodes CDR1 WSHSY and CDR2 SAAADI. The CDR3 runs to 15 residues. Trimming took 6 bases from V and 3 from J; bases not matched to a gene: 9.

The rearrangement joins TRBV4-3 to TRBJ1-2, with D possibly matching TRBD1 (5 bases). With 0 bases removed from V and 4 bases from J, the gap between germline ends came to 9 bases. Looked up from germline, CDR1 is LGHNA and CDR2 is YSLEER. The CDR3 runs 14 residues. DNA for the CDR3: TGCGCCAGCAGCCAAGAACCAGGGTCCTATGGCTACACCTTC. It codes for CASSQEPGSYGYTF.

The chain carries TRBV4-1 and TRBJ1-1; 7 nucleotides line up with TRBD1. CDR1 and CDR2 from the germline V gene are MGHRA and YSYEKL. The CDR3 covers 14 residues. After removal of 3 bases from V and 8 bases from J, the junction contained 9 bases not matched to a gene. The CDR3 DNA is TGCGCCAGCAGCCACGACGCCGGGACAGAAGAAGCTTTCTTT. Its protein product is CASSHDAGTEEAFF.

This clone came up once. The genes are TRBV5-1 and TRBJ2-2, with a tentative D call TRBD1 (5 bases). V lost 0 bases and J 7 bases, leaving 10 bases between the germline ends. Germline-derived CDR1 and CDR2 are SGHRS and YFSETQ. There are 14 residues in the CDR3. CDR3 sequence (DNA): TGCGCCAGCAGCTTGGCGTGGGGCGACGGGGAGCTGTTTTTT. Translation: CASSLAWGDGELFF.

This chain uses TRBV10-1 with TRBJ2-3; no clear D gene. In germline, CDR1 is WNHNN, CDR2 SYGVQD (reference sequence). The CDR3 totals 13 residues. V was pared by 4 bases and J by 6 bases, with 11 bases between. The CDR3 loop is CASSGVLLDTQYF. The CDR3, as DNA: TGCGCCAGCAGTGGAGTTCTTTTGGATACGCAGTATTTT.

CDR3 sequence: CASSPRQGGHSPLHF. The CDR3 DNA follows: TGTGCCAGTAGTCCGCGACAGGGGGGACATTCACCCCTCCACTTT. The V gene is TRBV19, the J gene TRBJ1-6, with 9 bases that match TRBD1. The J segment lost 8 bases and the V segment lost 5 bases, leaving 7 bases of the junction unmatched. This CDR3 has 15 residues. Germline V gives CDR1 LNHDA, CDR2 SQIVND (reference sequence).

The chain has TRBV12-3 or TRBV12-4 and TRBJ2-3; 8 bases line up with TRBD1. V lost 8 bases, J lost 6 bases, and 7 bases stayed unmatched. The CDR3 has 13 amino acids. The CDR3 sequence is CASGQGRADTQYF. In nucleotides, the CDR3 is TGTGCCAGCGGACAGGGTAGGGCCGATACGCAGTATTTT.

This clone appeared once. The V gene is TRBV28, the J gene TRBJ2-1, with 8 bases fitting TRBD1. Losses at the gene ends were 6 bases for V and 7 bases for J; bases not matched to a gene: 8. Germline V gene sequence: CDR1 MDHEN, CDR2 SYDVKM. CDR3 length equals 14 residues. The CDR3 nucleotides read TGTGCCAGCAGCCCCGGACAGGGTTTTAATGAGCAGTTCTTC. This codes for CASSPGQGFNEQFF.

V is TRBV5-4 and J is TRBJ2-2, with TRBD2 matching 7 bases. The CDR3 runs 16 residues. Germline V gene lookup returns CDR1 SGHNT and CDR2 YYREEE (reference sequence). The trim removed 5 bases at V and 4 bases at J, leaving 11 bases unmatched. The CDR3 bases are TGTGCCAGCAGTAGTGGACTAGAGGCGGGCACCGGGGAGCTGTTTTTT. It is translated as CASSSGLEAGTGELFF.

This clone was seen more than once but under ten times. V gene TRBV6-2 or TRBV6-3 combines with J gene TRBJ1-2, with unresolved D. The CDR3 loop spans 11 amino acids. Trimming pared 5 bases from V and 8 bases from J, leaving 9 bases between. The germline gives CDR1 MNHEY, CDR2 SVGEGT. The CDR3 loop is CASSTLTGYTF. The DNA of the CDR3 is TGTGCCAGCAGTACCCTGACGGGCTACACCTTC.

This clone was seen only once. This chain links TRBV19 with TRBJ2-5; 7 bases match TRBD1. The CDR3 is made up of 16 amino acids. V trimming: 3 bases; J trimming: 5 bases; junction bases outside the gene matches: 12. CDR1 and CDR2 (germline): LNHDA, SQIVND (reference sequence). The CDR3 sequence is CASSMLTGTPRETQYF. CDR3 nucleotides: TGTGCCAGTAGTATGTTGACAGGGACCCCCCGCGAGACCCAGTACTTC.

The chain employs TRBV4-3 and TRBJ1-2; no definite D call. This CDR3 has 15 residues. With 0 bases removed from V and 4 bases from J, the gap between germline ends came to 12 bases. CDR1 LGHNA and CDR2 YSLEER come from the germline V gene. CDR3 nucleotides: TGCGCCAGCAGCCAAGAACCGAAAGTGGGCTATGGCTACACCTTC. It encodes CASSQEPKVGYGYTF.

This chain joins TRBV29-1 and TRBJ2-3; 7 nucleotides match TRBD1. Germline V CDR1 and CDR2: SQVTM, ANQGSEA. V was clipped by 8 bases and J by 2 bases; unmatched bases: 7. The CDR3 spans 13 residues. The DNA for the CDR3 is TGCAGCACCCGGGACAGTTACACAGATACGCAGTATTTT. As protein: CSTRDSYTDTQYF.

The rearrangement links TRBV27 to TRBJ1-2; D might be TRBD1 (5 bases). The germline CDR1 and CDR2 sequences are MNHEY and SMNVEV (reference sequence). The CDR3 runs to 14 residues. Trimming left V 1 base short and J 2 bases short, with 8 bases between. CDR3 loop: CASSLLWGNYGYTF. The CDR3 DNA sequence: TGTGCCAGCAGTTTATTGTGGGGCAACTATGGCTACACCTTC.

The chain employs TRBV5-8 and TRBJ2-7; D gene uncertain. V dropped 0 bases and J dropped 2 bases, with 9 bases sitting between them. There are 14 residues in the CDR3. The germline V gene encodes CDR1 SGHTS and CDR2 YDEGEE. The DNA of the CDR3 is TGTGCCAGCAGCTTGGGGAGACAAACCTACGAGCAGTACTTC. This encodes CASSLGRQTYEQYF.

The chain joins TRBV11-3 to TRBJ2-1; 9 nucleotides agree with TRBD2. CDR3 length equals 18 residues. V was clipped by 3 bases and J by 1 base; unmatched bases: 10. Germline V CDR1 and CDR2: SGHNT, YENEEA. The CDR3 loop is CASSLPGQTSGSYNEQFF. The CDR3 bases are TGTGCCAGCAGCTTGCCTGGGCAGACTAGCGGATCCTACAATGAGCAGTTCTTC.

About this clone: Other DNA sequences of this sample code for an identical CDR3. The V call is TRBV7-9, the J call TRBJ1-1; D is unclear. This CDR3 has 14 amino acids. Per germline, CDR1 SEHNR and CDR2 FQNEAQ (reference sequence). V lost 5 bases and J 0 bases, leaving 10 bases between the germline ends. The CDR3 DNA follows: TGTGCCAGCAGCCCCCGGGTTCTGAACACTGAAGCTTTCTTT. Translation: CASSPRVLNTEAFF.

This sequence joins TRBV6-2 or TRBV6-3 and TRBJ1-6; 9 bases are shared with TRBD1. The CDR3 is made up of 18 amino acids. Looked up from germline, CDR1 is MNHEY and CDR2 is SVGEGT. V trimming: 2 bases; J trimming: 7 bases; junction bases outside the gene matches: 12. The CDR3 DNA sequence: TGTGCCAGCAGTTACAGTTCCGGGACAGGGCAACCAAATTCACCCCTCCACTTT. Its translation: CASSYSSGTGQPNSPLHF.

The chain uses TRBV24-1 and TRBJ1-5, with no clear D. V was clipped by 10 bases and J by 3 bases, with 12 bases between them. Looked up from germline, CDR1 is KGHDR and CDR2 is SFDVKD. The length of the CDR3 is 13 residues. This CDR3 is CATNAGPNQPQHF. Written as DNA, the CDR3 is TGTGCCACAAACGCCGGACCCAATCAGCCCCAGCATTTT.